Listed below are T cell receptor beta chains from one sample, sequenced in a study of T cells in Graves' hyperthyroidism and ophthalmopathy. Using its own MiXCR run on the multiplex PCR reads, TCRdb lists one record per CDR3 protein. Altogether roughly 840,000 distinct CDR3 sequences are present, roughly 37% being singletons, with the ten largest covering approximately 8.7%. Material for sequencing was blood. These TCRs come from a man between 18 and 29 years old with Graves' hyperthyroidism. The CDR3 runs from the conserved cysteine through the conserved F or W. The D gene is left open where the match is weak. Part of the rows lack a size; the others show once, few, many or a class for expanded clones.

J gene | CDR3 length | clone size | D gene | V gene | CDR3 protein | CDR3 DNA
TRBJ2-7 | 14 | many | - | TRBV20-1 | CSARAGTLDYEQYF | TGCAGTGCTAGAGCCGGGACATTGGATTACGAGCAGTACTTC
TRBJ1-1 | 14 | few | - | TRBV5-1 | CASSLRGAAHEAFF | TGCGCCAGCAGCTTACGGGGGGCGGCTCACGAAGCTTTCTTT
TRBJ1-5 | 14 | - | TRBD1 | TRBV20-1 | CSAPGTGEYQPQHF | TGCAGTGCCCCCGGGACAGGGGAGTATCAGCCCCAGCATTTT
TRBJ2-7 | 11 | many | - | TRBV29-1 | CSVDGAYEQYF | TGCAGCGTTGACGGGGCCTACGAGCAGTACTTC
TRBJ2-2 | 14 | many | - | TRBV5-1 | CASSPQDGTGELFF | TGCGCCAGCAGCCCCCAGGACGGGACCGGGGAGCTGTTTTTT
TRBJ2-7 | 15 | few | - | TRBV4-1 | CASSQGWANTHEQYF | TGCGCCAGCAGCCAAGGATGGGCTAACACCCACGAGCAGTACTTC
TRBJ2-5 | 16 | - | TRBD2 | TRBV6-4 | CASSLSVGGVGETQYF | TGTGCCAGCAGTTTATCGGTGGGAGGGGTGGGGGAGACCCAGTACTTC
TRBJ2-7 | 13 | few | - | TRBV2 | CASSDLGDHEQYF | TGTGCCAGCAGTGATCTAGGGGACCACGAGCAGTACTTC
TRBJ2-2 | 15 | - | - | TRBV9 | CASSVAGAGAGELFF | TGTGCCAGCAGCGTAGCGGGGGCCGGTGCCGGGGAGCTGTTTTTT
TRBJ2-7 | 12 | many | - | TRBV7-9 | CASSLTIDEQYF | TGTGCCAGCAGCTTGACAATCGACGAGCAGTACTTC
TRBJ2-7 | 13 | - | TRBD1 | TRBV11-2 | CASRKQGDYEQYF | TGTGCCAGCAGGAAACAGGGGGACTACGAGCAGTACTTC
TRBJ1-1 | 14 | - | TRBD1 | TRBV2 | CAGRTGQGGSEAFF | TGTGCCGGCAGGACCGGACAGGGGGGATCTGAAGCTTTCTTT
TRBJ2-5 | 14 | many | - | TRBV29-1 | CSVETRAYLETQYF | TGCAGCGTTGAAACTAGAGCGTATTTAGAGACCCAGTACTTC
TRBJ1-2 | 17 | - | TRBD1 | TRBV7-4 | CASSLARDRGSLDGYTF | TGTGCCAGCAGCTTAGCGCGGGACAGGGGTTCGTTAGATGGCTACACCTTC
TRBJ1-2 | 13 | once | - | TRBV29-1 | CSDRDGSNYGYTF | TGCAGTGACCGAGACGGCTCCAACTATGGCTACACCTTC
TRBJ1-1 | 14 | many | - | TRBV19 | CATSRRGSSTEAFF | TGTGCCACCTCAAGGAGGGGGTCGAGCACTGAAGCTTTCTTT
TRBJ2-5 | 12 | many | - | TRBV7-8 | CASSLLLETQYF | TGTGCCAGCAGCCTACTATTGGAGACCCAGTACTTC
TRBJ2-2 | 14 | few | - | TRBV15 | CATSRGVGPGELFF | TGTGCCACCAGCAGGGGGGTCGGTCCCGGGGAGCTGTTTTTT
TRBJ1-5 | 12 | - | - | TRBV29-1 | CSLAGANQPQHF | TGCAGCTTGGCGGGTGCCAATCAGCCCCAGCATTTT
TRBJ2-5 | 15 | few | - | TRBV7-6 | CASSLRSRGEETQYF | TGTGCCAGCAGCTTAAGGTCGAGGGGGGAAGAGACCCAGTACTTC
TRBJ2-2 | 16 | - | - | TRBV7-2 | CASSQEFSFGGGELFF | TGCGCCAGCAGCCAAGAGTTTTCGTTCGGGGGCGGGGAGCTGTTTTTT
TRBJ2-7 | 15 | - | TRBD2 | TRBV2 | CASSVPLSGGNEQYF | TGTGCCAGCAGTGTCCCCTTGAGCGGGGGGAACGAGCAGTACTTC
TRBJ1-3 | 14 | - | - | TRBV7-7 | CASSLFQGGDTIYF | TGTGCTAGCAGCTTGTTTCAGGGCGGAGACACCATATATTTT
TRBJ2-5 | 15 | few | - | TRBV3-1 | CASSQDGTGAETQYF | TGTGCCAGCAGCCAAGACGGTACGGGCGCGGAGACCCAGTACTTC
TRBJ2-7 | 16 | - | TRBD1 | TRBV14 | CASSPPGTGWIYEQYF | TGTGCCAGCAGCCCGCCGGGGACAGGCTGGATCTACGAGCAGTACTTC
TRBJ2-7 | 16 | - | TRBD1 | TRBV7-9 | CASSQSRQGASYEQYF | TGCGCCAGCAGCCAATCCCGACAGGGGGCCTCCTACGAGCAGTACTTC
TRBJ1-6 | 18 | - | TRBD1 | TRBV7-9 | CASSLSDLGTGNGSPLHF | TGTGCCAGCAGCTTATCAGATCTCGGGACAGGAAACGGATCACCCCTCCACTTT
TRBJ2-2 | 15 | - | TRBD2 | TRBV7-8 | CARPLAGLNTGELFF | TGTGCTAGACCATTAGCGGGTCTAAACACCGGGGAGCTGTTTTTT
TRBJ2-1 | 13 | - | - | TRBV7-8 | CASSFYRDSEQFF | TGTGCCAGCAGCTTCTACAGGGATAGTGAGCAGTTCTTC
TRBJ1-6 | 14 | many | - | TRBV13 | CASSLDRRDSPLHF | TGTGCCAGCAGCTTAGACAGGAGGGATTCACCCCTCCACTTT
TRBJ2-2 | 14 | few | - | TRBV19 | CASSLLEGTGELFF | TGTGCCAGTAGTCTCCTAGAAGGGACCGGGGAGCTGTTTTTT
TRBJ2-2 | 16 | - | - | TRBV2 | CASSTQGPWDTGELFF | TGTGCCAGCAGTACTCAGGGGCCATGGGACACCGGGGAGCTGTTTTTT
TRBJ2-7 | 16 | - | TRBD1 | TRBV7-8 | CASSPVGTGKTYEQYF | TGTGCCAGCAGCCCCGTAGGGACAGGGAAAACCTACGAGCAGTACTTC
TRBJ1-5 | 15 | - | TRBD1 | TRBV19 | CASKIKTGVNQPQHF | TGTGCCAGTAAAATTAAGACAGGGGTTAATCAGCCCCAGCATTTT
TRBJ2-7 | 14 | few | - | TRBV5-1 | CASSLYTDSYEQYF | TGCGCCAGCAGCTTGTACACCGACTCCTACGAGCAGTACTTC
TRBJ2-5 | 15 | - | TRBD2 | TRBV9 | CASSVEAGRGETQYF | TGTGCCAGCAGCGTAGAAGCGGGACGGGGGGAGACCCAGTACTTC
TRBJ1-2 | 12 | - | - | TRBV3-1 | CASSQETAGSTF | TGTGCCAGCAGCCAAGAAACGGCAGGGTCAACCTTC
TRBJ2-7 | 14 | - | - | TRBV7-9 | CASRLEGDTYEQYF | TGTGCCAGCAGACTGGAAGGGGACACCTACGAGCAGTACTTC
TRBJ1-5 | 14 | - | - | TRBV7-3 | CASSFGRGHQPQHF | TGTGCCAGCAGTTTCGGACGGGGGCATCAGCCCCAGCATTTT
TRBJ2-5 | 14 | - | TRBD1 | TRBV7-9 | CASSIDYRGETQYF | TGTGCCAGTAGTATAGACTACAGGGGGGAGACCCAGTACTTC
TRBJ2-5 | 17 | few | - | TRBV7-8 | CASSLEAWAVGTETQYF | TGTGCCAGCAGCTTAGAGGCCTGGGCCGTAGGAACAGAGACCCAGTACTTC
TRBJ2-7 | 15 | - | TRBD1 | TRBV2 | CASLTRTGGSYEQYF | TGTGCCAGCTTAACCCGGACAGGTGGTTCCTACGAGCAGTACTTC
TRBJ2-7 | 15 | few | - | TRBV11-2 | CASSQSPAVAYEQYF | TGTGCCAGCAGTCAAAGCCCAGCGGTCGCCTACGAGCAGTACTTC
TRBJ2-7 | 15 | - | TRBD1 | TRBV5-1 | CASSLVQGSSYEQYF | TGCGCCAGCAGCTTGGTACAGGGGTCCTCCTACGAGCAGTACTTC
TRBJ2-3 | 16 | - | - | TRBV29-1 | CSVEGGTRQGADTQYF | TGCAGCGTTGAAGGGGGCACTAGGCAGGGTGCAGATACGCAGTATTTT
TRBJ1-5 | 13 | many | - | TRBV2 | CASSPPAEQPQHF | TGTGCCAGCTCACCCCCGGCGGAGCAGCCCCAGCATTTT
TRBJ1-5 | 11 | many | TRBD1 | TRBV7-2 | CASSAGGAQHF | TGTGCTTCAAGTGCAGGGGGGGCCCAGCATTTT